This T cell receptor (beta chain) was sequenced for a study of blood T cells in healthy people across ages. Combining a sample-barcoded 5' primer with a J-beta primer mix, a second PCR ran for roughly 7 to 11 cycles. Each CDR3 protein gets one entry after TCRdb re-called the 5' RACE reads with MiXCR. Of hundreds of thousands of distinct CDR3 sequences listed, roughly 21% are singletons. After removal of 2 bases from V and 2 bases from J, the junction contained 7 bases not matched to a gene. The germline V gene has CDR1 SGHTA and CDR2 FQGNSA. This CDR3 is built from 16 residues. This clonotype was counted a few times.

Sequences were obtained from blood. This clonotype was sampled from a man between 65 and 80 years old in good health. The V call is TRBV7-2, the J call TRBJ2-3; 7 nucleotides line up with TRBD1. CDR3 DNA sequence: TGTGCCAGCAGCTTAAATTTTGGGACAGTCACAGATACGCAGTATTTT. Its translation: CASSLNFGTVTDTQYF.